The T cell receptor beta chain under discussion was sequenced for a study of ipilimumab plus nivolumab after autologous stem cell transplantation. About the research overall: The DLBCL cohort had primary refractory and relapsed disease, with 18-month progression-free survival of approximately 87% and 28%.

Patients got ipilimumab 1 mg/kg beginning 14 to 28 days post-transplant. Germline V gives CDR1 ENHRY, CDR2 SYGVKD. V lost 0 bases, J lost 2 bases, and 12 bases lay in between. The CDR3 has 16 amino acids. The assay was immunoSEQ multiplex PCR, and TCRdb's table has in-frame clones only and misses some. The table records about 15,000 clones, around four fifths of them present only once. This clonotype was obtained from a male donor with diffuse large B-cell lymphoma. The input for sequencing was PBMCs, taken in a trial of ipilimumab plus nivolumab as post-transplant consolidation. This sequence joins TRBV10-3 and TRBJ2-3; TRBD2 is a possible D gene (5 bases). The DNA of the CDR3 is TGTGCCATCAGTGAGTCGAGGGCCCCCATCACAGATACGCAGTATTTT. It encodes CAISESRAPITDTQYF.